The 8 T cell receptor beta chains below all came from one sample that was sequenced in a study of tumor and adjacent non-tumor tissue in lung cancer. TCRbeta libraries were built with three rounds of nested PCR, modified from ARM-PCR. TCRdb redid the calling of the multiplex PCR reads with MiXCR, one entry per CDR3 protein. The top ten clones hold 20% to 25% of a sample with about 90,000 distinct CDR3 sequences, around 76% of them seen once. RNA was extracted from bulk tissue without any cell sorting. Distant lung tissue was collected more than 3 cm away from the tumor edge. Sequencing was done on a sample of distant non-tumor lung tissue. All receptors come from a woman aged 45-60 years with non-small cell lung cancer.

The chain links TRBV12-3 or TRBV12-4 to TRBJ2-2, with TRBD1 matching 8 bases. The CDR3 has 16 residues. CDR3 residues: CVSSLRTGTNSGELFF. In DNA, the CDR3 is TGTGTCAGTAGTTTACGGACAGGGACAAACTCCGGGGAGCTGTTTTTT.

This chain uses TRBV12-3 or TRBV12-4 with TRBJ1-2; D is ambiguous. The CDR3 spans 14 residues. V was trimmed by 2 bases and J by 8 bases, leaving 15 bases between them. CDR3 in amino acids: CASSLQEQGYGYTF. The CDR3 bases are TGTGCCAGCAGTTTACAGGAGCAAGGCTACGGCTACACCTTC.

This clonotype was observed a few times. An end of the junction does not agree with germline; a read error may underlie this. The J gene is TRBJ1-5, the V gene TRBV12-3 or TRBV12-4; D may be TRBD1 (5 bases). There are 19 residues in the CDR3. The CDR3 reads CVSSPSDGLAGRSNQPQHF. The DNA for the CDR3 is TGTGTCAGCAGTCCCTCCGACGGTTTAGCGGGGCGTAGCAATCAGCCCCAACATTTT.

V and J are TRBV4-1 and TRBJ2-1, with TRBD2 matching 11 bases. Germline values: CDR1 MGHRA, CDR2 YSYEKL. CDR3 size: 16 residues. V shed 1 base, J shed 6 bases, and the junction held 5 bases outside the gene matches. The CDR3, as DNA: TGCGCCAGCAGCCAAGTAGCGGGAGGGTCGCGCAATGAGCAGTTCTTC. Residues: CASSQVAGGSRNEQFF.

This clonotype appeared once. The missing conserved phenylalanine or tryptophan at the end of this CDR3 makes a read error likely. The gene calls are TRBV29-1 and TRBJ2-7; D is perhaps TRBD1 (5 bases). Trimming removed 5 bases at V and 5 bases at J, with 13 bases between. CDR1 and CDR2 (germline): SQVTM, ANQGSEA. This CDR3 has 12 amino acids. DNA for the CDR3: TGCAGCGTTTCAGGGATAAGAGACGAGCAGTACCTG. Residues: CSVSGIRDEQYL.

Remarks on this clonotype: An end of the junction differs from the germline gene, which may be a read error. This rearrangement joins TRBV4-1 to TRBJ1-1; TRBD1 might be the D (6 bases). Germline values: CDR1 MGHRA, CDR2 YSYEKL. There are 14 residues in the CDR3. The CDR3 region has the DNA TGCGCCAGCAACCAACGGAGAGGGGGGACTGAAGCTTTCTTT. Translation gives CASNQRRGGTEAFF.

About this clonotype itself: Compared with germline, one end of the junction differs, possibly owing to a read error. The chain joins TRBV14 to TRBJ2-1; 7 bases align to TRBD2. The CDR3 contains 14 residues. Germline values: CDR1 SGHDN, CDR2 FVKESK. The CDR3 spells CASSQERLTGGQFF. Written as DNA, the CDR3 is TGTGCTAGCAGCCAAGAACGACTAACGGGGGGGCAGTTCTTC.

This clonotype was seen ten or more times. The V call is TRBV28, the J call TRBJ2-2; weak D call: TRBD1 (6 bases). This CDR3 spans 14 amino acids. CDR1 and CDR2 (germline): MDHEN, SYDVKM. The V end lost 4 bases, the J end lost 6 bases, and 12 bases lay between the germline ends. CDR3 in DNA: TGTGCCAGCAGTTCCACAGACAGGCCCGGGGAGCTGTTTTTT. Residues: CASSSTDRPGELFF.